A single sample gave rise to the 22 T cell receptor beta chains below, sequenced in a study of T cell responses to AZD1222 COVID-19 vaccine. TCRdb's table, derived via immunoSEQ multiplex PCR, lists solely in-frame clones and lacks some. Of 150,000 to 200,000 clones in the sample, about nine tenths were seen once. The specimen comprised peripheral blood, sampled 28 days after the second dose of the MenACWY control vaccine. These receptors were taken from an adult who received the MenACWY meningococcal vaccine as a control.

The CDR3 DNA is TGTGCCGCGGATACGCAGTATTTT. Translating it yields CAADTQYF. This rearrangement joins TRBV30 to TRBJ2-3; D gene ambiguous. Trimming cost V 8 bases and J 6 bases, with 3 bases left between them. Germline V gives CDR1 GTSNPN, CDR2 SVGIG (reference sequence). This CDR3 spans 8 amino acids. Drawing the rest from reference TRBV30 and TRBJ2-3, the complete variable domain is SQTIHQWPATLVQPVGSPLSLECTVEGTSNPNLYWYRQAAGRGLQLLFYSVGIGQISSEVPQNLSASRPQDRQFILSSKKLLLSDSGFYLCAADTQYFGPGTRLTVL.

The DNA for the CDR3 is TGTGCCAGCAGTCAAGATTCGGGGGAGCTGTTTTTT. Amino acids: CASSQDSGELFF. The chain employs TRBV27 and TRBJ2-2; D not certain. From germline, CDR1 is MNHEY and CDR2 SMNVEV (reference sequence). The CDR3 extends over 12 amino acids. Trimming pared 5 bases from V and 8 bases from J, leaving 9 bases between.

The chain couples TRBV29-1 to TRBJ1-1, with D possibly being TRBD1 (5 bases). The V end was cut by 5 bases, the J end by 0 bases, with 10 bases between. The germline V gene encodes CDR1 SQVTM and CDR2 ANQGSEA. CDR3 size: 13 residues. DNA of the CDR3: TGCAGCGTTCATAGGACAATGAACACTGAAGCTTTCTTT. Its protein product is CSVHRTMNTEAFF.

The chain is built from TRBV4-3 and TRBJ1-1; D unresolved. CDR3 length: 12 residues. Trimming took 4 bases from V and 5 from J, leaving 8 bases between them. Germline V gene sequence: CDR1 LGHNA, CDR2 YSLEER. The chain's CDR3 is CASSLPGTEAFF. CDR3 nucleotide sequence: TGCGCCAGCAGCCTCCCCGGAACTGAAGCTTTCTTT.

The rearrangement joins TRBV5-4 to TRBJ2-3, with TRBD2 identical over 8 bases. Germline loops: CDR1 SGHNT, CDR2 YYREEE (reference sequence). The CDR3 loop spans 17 amino acids. The trim removed 0 bases at V and 0 bases at J, leaving 6 bases unmatched. CDR3 sequence (DNA): TGTGCCAGCAGCTTGGGGGGAGCGGGAGCTAGCACAGATACGCAGTATTTT. Protein: CASSLGGAGASTDTQYF.

The chain carries TRBV6-2 or TRBV6-3 and TRBJ1-2; D gene ambiguous. This CDR3 is built from 13 residues. Germline V gene lookup returns CDR1 MNHEY and CDR2 SVGEGT. V was clipped by 2 bases and J by 0 bases, with 4 bases between them. The CDR3 bases are TGTGCCAGCAGTTACGCGACTAACTATGGCTACACCTTC. Its translation: CASSYATNYGYTF.

This clone was observed a single time. This chain uses TRBV30 with TRBJ2-7; 7 bases agree with TRBD2. This CDR3 comprises 13 residues. V shed 5 bases and J 0 bases; nucleotides not matched to a gene: 4. From germline, CDR1 is GTSNPN and CDR2 SVGIG (reference sequence). The CDR3 bases are TGTGCCTGGGGTAGCGGGTACTCCTACGAGCAGTACTTC. Protein sequence: CAWGSGYSYEQYF.

The CDR3 is CASSLTGFNYGYTF. In DNA form, the CDR3 reads TGTGCCAGCAGTTTGACAGGGTTTAACTATGGCTACACCTTC. The rearrangement joins TRBV28 to TRBJ1-2, with 7 bases fitting TRBD1. After removal of 3 bases from V and 1 base from J, the junction contained 2 bases not matched to a gene. In germline, CDR1 is MDHEN, CDR2 SYDVKM. The CDR3 runs to 14 residues.

The gene calls are TRBV27 and TRBJ2-1; 8 bases align to TRBD2. The germline V gene encodes CDR1 MNHEY and CDR2 SMNVEV (reference sequence). CDR3 length equals 17 residues. With 6 bases clipped from V and 2 bases from J, the junction kept 12 bases outside the gene matches. This CDR3 reads CASSALAARGAYNEQFF. CDR3 nucleotides: TGTGCCAGCAGCGCACTAGCGGCCCGAGGGGCCTACAATGAGCAGTTCTTC.

The gene calls are TRBV14 and TRBJ2-1; D not resolved. Trimming stripped 3 bases from V and 10 bases from J, with 10 bases between. The CDR3 is 12 amino acids. Germline loops: CDR1 SGHDN, CDR2 FVKESK. CDR3 loop: CASSHPTREQFF. The CDR3 DNA sequence: TGTGCCAGCAGCCACCCAACTCGAGAGCAGTTCTTC.

Only a few counts were recorded for this clone. The chain uses TRBV6-5 and TRBJ2-5; tentative D call: TRBD1 (6 bases). This CDR3 comprises 12 residues. V lost 8 bases, J lost 5 bases, and 12 bases lay in between. Germline V lookup: CDR1 MNHEY, CDR2 SVGAGI. This CDR3 reads CASGQGYETQYF. DNA for the CDR3: TGTGCCAGCGGGCAGGGGTACGAGACCCAGTACTTC.

This chain uses TRBV5-4 with TRBJ2-3; D unresolved. The ends were cut back, 4 bases at V and 6 bases at J, with 18 bases in the middle. Germline values: CDR1 SGHNT, CDR2 YYREEE (reference sequence). This CDR3 is built from 15 residues. Here the CDR3 DNA reads TGTGCCAGCAGCCTGCCTAGAGCCAGTGGGGATACGCAGTATTTT. Its translation is CASSLPRASGDTQYF.

This chain joins TRBV7-9 and TRBJ1-1; no firm D call. With 5 bases removed from V and 7 bases from J, the gap between germline ends came to 11 bases. Germline CDR1 reads SEHNR; CDR2 reads FQNEAQ (reference sequence). CDR3 length: 12 residues. CDR3 protein: CASSPGPGEAFF. The CDR3 nucleotides read TGTGCCAGCAGCCCCGGGCCAGGTGAAGCTTTCTTT.

The rearrangement uses TRBV27 and TRBJ2-3, with D hard to call. With 6 bases removed from V and 0 bases from J, the gap between germline ends came to 16 bases. This CDR3 comprises 16 residues. Germline-derived CDR1 and CDR2 are MNHEY and SMNVEV (reference sequence). The CDR3: CASRNSPGQSTDTQYF. The CDR3 DNA sequence: TGTGCCAGCAGGAACTCACCGGGCCAAAGCACAGATACGCAGTATTTT.

The chain is built from TRBV7-8 and TRBJ1-5; D gene unclear. The CDR3 is 14 amino acids. V was clipped by 5 bases and J by 3 bases, with 11 bases between them. Germline CDR1 reads SGHVS; CDR2 reads FQNEAQ. The CDR3 here is CASSRGTSNQPQHF. In nucleotides, the CDR3 is TGTGCCAGCAGCCGCGGAACCTCCAATCAGCCCCAGCATTTT.

The chain employs TRBV27 and TRBJ1-1; D uncertain. V shed 5 bases and J shed 1 base, with 14 bases lying between them. The CDR3 has 15 residues. Germline V gene data show CDR1 as MNHEY and CDR2 as SMNVEV (reference sequence). Here the CDR3 DNA reads TGTGCCAGCAGTCCACTTCCGGGTCCGAACACTGAAGCTTTCTTT. Translation gives CASSPLPGPNTEAFF.

The chain links TRBV28 to TRBJ1-4, with a weak D call TRBD1 (5 bases). Germline V gene data show CDR1 as MDHEN and CDR2 as SYDVKM. The CDR3 loop spans 16 amino acids. Trimming took off 6 bases at V and 8 bases at J, with 22 bases between the two ends. The CDR3 loop is CASSSRDLKMGEKLFF. The CDR3 bases are TGTGCCAGCAGCTCCCGGGACCTCAAAATGGGGGAAAAACTGTTTTTT. The full variable domain, with the rest looked up from reference TRBV28 and TRBJ1-4, is DVKVTQSSRYLVKRTGEKVFLECVQDMDHENMFWYRQDPGLGLRLIYFSYDVKMKEKGDIPEGYSVSREKKERFSLILESASTNQTSMYLCASSSRDLKMGEKLFFGSGTQLSVL.

This chain joins TRBV7-2 and TRBJ1-4, with D maybe TRBD1 (6 bases). Germline-derived CDR1 and CDR2 are SGHTA and FQGNSA. V lost 1 base, J lost 5 bases, and 8 bases lay in between. CDR3 length: 14 amino acids. CDR3 nucleotides: TGTGCCAGCAGCTTAGGGCAGGGGAATGAAAAACTGTTTTTT. This gives the protein CASSLGQGNEKLFF.

V and J are TRBV30 and TRBJ1-2; maybe TRBD1 (5 bases). The germline CDR1 and CDR2 sequences are GTSNPN and SVGIG (reference sequence). Trimming took off 2 bases at V and 3 bases at J, with 10 bases between the two ends. The CDR3 is 13 residues long. This chain's CDR3 is CAWSKGTDYGYTF. The DNA for the CDR3 is TGTGCCTGGAGTAAGGGGACGGACTATGGCTACACCTTC.

This clone has only one observation. The rearrangement links TRBV25-1 to TRBJ1-2; D is ambiguous. Germline V gene sequence: CDR1 MGHDK, CDR2 SYGVNS. With 10 bases removed from V and 6 bases from J, the gap between germline ends came to 15 bases. The CDR3 runs to 12 residues. The CDR3 region is CATLIRTDGYTF. The DNA of the CDR3 is TGTGCCACCCTAATCCGGACGGATGGCTACACCTTC.

The chain is built from TRBV7-2 and TRBJ2-7; TRBD2 agrees at 10 bases. The J segment lost 3 bases and the V segment lost 4 bases, leaving 18 bases of the junction unmatched. CDR3 size: 19 residues. From germline, CDR1 is SGHTA and CDR2 FQGNSA. CDR3 sequence reads: CASSSRRTSGPPRGYEQYF. The DNA for the CDR3 is TGTGCCAGCAGCTCTCGTCGGACTAGCGGTCCCCCGCGGGGCTACGAGCAGTACTTC.

The chain combines TRBV6-2 or TRBV6-3 with TRBJ2-2, with D perhaps TRBD1 or TRBD2 (5 bases each). V was trimmed by 2 bases and J by 3 bases, leaving 7 bases between them. The CDR3 runs to 14 residues. The germline CDR1 and CDR2 sequences are MNHEY and SVGEGT. Written as DNA, the CDR3 is TGTGCCAGCAGTTACGGGGGATACACCGGGGAGCTGTTTTTT. It specifies CASSYGGYTGELFF.